This T cell receptor beta chain was identified during a study of CD8 T cells in Susac syndrome. RNA totalling roughly 0.5 to 1 ug underwent reverse transcription with random hexamers. TCR beta CDR3 was amplified by immunoSEQ covering 54 Vbeta and 13 Jbeta. TCRdb redid the calling of the immunoSEQ multiplex PCR reads with MiXCR, one entry per CDR3 protein. The table records approximately 150,000 distinct CDR3 sequences, roughly 94% of them present only once. Sequencing of TCR beta was undertaken in CD8+ and CD4+ T cells derived from blood. While CD8+ and CD4+ T cells were isolated negatively, TEMRA cells were enriched by FACS. V shed 6 bases and J 3 bases; nucleotides not matched to a gene: 11. CDR1 SQVTM and CDR2 ANQGSEA come from the germline V gene. This CDR3 is 14 amino acids long.

The sample comprised CD4+ T cells from PBMCs. This sequence originates from a human donor with multiple sclerosis. V usage is TRBV29-1 and J usage is TRBJ2-7; 7 nucleotides agree with TRBD2. The CDR3 coding sequence is TGCAGCGTCTTACTAGCGCCAGTGGGCTACGAGCAGTACTTC. It codes for CSVLLAPVGYEQYF.